This T cell receptor (beta chain) originates from a study of T cell clones after liver transplantation. Study at large: TCRbeta sequencing after a pre-transplant mixed lymphocyte reaction identified graft-donor-reactive clones, later tracked in post-transplant blood.

TCRdb keeps only in-frame clones here, not all; method: immunoSEQ multiplex PCR. Altogether 60,000 or so clones are present, 71% being singletons, with the ten largest covering about 15%. This CDR3 spans 15 amino acids. V shed 4 bases, J shed 2 bases, and the junction held 8 bases outside the gene matches. The germline gives CDR1 LGHNA, CDR2 YNFKEQ. The V gene is TRBV4-2, the J gene TRBJ2-7; 7 nucleotides match TRBD1. The sequence derives from a human donor who received a liver transplant. The sequencing here drew on CD4+ T cells from blood, taken before liver transplant. The DNA for the CDR3 is TGTGCCAGCAGCCCACCCGGGACAGACACCTACGAGCAGTACTTC. It is translated as CASSPPGTDTYEQYF.